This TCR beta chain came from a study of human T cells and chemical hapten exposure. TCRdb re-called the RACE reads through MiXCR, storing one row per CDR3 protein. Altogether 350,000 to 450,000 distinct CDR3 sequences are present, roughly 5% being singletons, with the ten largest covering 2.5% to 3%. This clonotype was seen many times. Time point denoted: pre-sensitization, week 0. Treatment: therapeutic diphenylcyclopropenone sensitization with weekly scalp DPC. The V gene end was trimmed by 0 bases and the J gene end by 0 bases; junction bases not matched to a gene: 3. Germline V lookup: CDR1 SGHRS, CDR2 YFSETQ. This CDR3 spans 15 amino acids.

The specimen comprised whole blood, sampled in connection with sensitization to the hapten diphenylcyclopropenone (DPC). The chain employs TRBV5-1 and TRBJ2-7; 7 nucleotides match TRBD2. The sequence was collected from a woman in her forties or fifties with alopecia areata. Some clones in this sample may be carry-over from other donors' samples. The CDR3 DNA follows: TGCGCCAGCAGCTTGGACGGCGGGGGCTCCTACGAGCAGTACTTC. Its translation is CASSLDGGGSYEQYF.